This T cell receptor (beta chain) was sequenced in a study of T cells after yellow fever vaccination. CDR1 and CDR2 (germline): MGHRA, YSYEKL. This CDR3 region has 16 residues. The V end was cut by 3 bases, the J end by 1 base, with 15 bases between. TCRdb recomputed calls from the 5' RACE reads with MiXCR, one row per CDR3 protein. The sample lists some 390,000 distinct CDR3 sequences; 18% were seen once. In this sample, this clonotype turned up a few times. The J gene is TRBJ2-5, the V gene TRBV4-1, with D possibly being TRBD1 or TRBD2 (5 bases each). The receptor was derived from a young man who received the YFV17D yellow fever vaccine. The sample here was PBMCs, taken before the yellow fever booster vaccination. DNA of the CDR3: TGCGCCAGCAGCCATCTAGATAGGGGAGCCCAAGAGACCCAGTACTTC. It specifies CASSHLDRGAQETQYF.